A single sample gave rise to the 30 T cell receptor beta chains below, sequenced in a study of cytomegalovirus exposure and HLA in healthy donors (dated by TCRdb to the late 2010s). Library preparation employed the immunoSEQ multiplex PCR assay. A mixture of 60 forward primers for TCR Vbeta segments and 13 reverse primers for TCR Jbeta segments was used in the multiplex PCR. The table was pulled from immuneACCESS by TCRdb, which kept in-frame rearrangements only. Such tables lose some clones; where checked, under half of the loss comes from unresolved V genes, and the rest has no known cause. Present in this sample are about 130,000 clones, about 73% of which were seen just once. The top ten clones comprise less than 7% of the sample. Sequenced material: PBMCs. Receptors originate from a woman in her fifties or sixties in good health and CMV-seropositive.

The chain recombines TRBV6-6 with TRBJ1-2, with a weak D call TRBD1 (5 bases). The V end was cut by 7 bases, the J end by 2 bases, with 14 bases between. The CDR3 has 14 residues. Germline CDR1 and CDR2: MNHNY and SVGAGI (reference sequence). The CDR3 loop reads CASINGGLNYGYTF. The CDR3 DNA reads as TGTGCCAGCATCAACGGGGGGTTAAACTATGGCTACACCTTC.

The rearrangement uses TRBV7-6 and TRBJ2-3; 10 nucleotides line up with TRBD2. The J segment lost 4 bases and the V segment lost 1 base, leaving 8 bases of the junction unmatched. Germline V gives CDR1 SGHVS, CDR2 FNYEAQ. This CDR3 is built from 17 residues. CDR3 amino acids: CASSLVSLAGVADTQYF. In DNA form, the CDR3 reads TGTGCCAGCAGCTTAGTTTCTCTAGCGGGGGTAGCAGATACGCAGTATTTT. Based on the CDR3 plus reference TRBV7-6 and TRBJ2-3, the full variable domain is GAGVSQSPRYKVTKRGQDVALRCDPISGHVSLYWYRQALGQGPEFLTYFNYEAQQDKSGLPNDRFSAERPEGSISTLTIQRTEQRDSAMYRCASSLVSLAGVADTQYFGPGTRLTVL.

This CDR3 is CASSASTGYGGYTF. For the CDR3, the DNA is TGTGCCAGTAGTGCATCGACAGGGTACGGAGGCTACACCTTC. The V gene is TRBV19, the J gene TRBJ1-2; 7 bases fit TRBD1. V trimming: 5 bases; J trimming: 8 bases; junction bases outside the gene matches: 11. Germline V gene sequence: CDR1 LNHDA, CDR2 SQIVND (reference sequence). The CDR3 has 14 amino acids.

This chain joins TRBV2 and TRBJ1-1; D unclear. Trimming left V 2 bases short and J 11 bases short, with 18 bases between. The germline V gene has CDR1 SNHLY and CDR2 FYNNEI. The CDR3 extends over 14 amino acids. The chain's CDR3 is CASSEFLGSWPAFF. For the CDR3, the DNA is TGTGCCAGCAGTGAATTTCTAGGTTCATGGCCGGCTTTCTTT.

Concerning this clone: An end of the junction does not agree with germline; a read error may underlie this. V is TRBV5-6 and J is TRBJ2-5, with TRBD2 identical over 9 bases. Germline loops: CDR1 SGHDT, CDR2 YYEEEE. The CDR3 extends over 16 amino acids. CDR3 DNA sequence: TGTGCCGGCAGCTTGCGGGGGGGGCTCAGAGAAGAGACCCAGTACTTC. It codes for CAGSLRGGLREETQYF.

The chain links TRBV30 to TRBJ1-1; D not certain. Trimming removed 0 bases from V and 3 bases from J, with 8 bases in between. There are 13 residues in the CDR3. CDR1 is GTSNPN, CDR2 SVGIG, per germline (reference sequence). In DNA, the CDR3 is TGTGCCTGGAGTGTAGAGCGGCACACTGAAGCTTTCTTT. This translates into CAWSVERHTEAFF.

This clone was counted a single time. This chain joins TRBV19 and TRBJ2-3; the D is unclear. The CDR3 is made up of 12 amino acids. Trimming shortened V by 6 bases and J by 5 bases, and 9 bases separated the two germline ends. Germline CDR1 and CDR2: LNHDA and SQIVND (reference sequence). Written as DNA, the CDR3 is TGTGCCAGTAGAGTGGGCAGAGATACGCAGTATTTT. Translated: CASRVGRDTQYF. Full variable domain (outside the CDR3, taken from reference TRBV19 and TRBJ2-3): DGGITQSPKYLFRKEGQNVTLSCEQNLNHDAMYWYRQDPGQGLRLIYYSQIVNDFQKGDIAEGYSVSREKKESFPLTVTSAQKNPTAFYLCASRVGRDTQYFGPGTRLTVL.

The rearrangement uses TRBV10-3 and TRBJ2-3, with D tentatively TRBD1 (6 bases). Germline CDR1 and CDR2: ENHRY and SYGVKD. This CDR3 spans 14 amino acids. Trimming pared 7 bases from V and 6 bases from J, leaving 17 bases between. The CDR3 DNA reads as TGTGCCATCAATCGGGACACGGACGGGGATACGCAGTATTTT. It encodes CAINRDTDGDTQYF.

This clone appeared a single time. The chain has TRBV14 and TRBJ1-1, with D unclear. Trimming shortened V by 1 base and J by 6 bases, and 15 bases separated the two germline ends. The CDR3 has 15 amino acids. Germline CDR1 is SGHDN and CDR2 is FVKESK. The CDR3 nucleotides are TGTGCCAGCAGCCAAGCCCCCGGAGGGAGGGCTGAAGCTTTCTTT. Translation: CASSQAPGGRAEAFF.

CDR3 DNA sequence: TGTGCCTGGGGGACAGGGGGCCCGCAGTATTTT. As protein: CAWGTGGPQYF. The chain uses TRBV30 and TRBJ2-3, with TRBD1 matching 12 bases. The CDR3 contains 11 residues. Germline CDR1 reads GTSNPN; CDR2 reads SVGIG (reference sequence). J was trimmed by 10 bases and V by 5 bases; bases with no gene match: 1. Supplemented by reference TRBV30 and TRBJ2-3, the full variable domain reads SQTIHQWPATLVQPVGSPLSLECTVEGTSNPNLYWYRQAAGRGLQLLFYSVGIGQISSEVPQNLSASRPQDRQFILSSKKLLLSDSGFYLCAWGTGGPQYFGPGTRLTVL.

V and J are TRBV4-2 and TRBJ1-4, with TRBD1 as a possible D gene (6 bases). Trimming left V 3 bases short and J 6 bases short, with 14 bases between. Germline lookup yields CDR1 LGHNA and CDR2 YNFKEQ. The CDR3 spans 15 residues. The CDR3 DNA follows: TGTGCCAGCAGCCACACACAGGGAATCGATGAAAAACTGTTTTTT. This encodes CASSHTQGIDEKLFF.

This clone showed up just a few times. The V and J genes are TRBV18 and TRBJ1-5; a weak D match, TRBD1 (5 bases). Germline V gives CDR1 KGHSH, CDR2 LQKENI. V lost 6 bases and J lost 6, with 15 bases in between. This CDR3 is 14 amino acids long. The CDR3 sequence: CASSSAGVGQPQHF. For the CDR3, the DNA is TGTGCCAGCTCCTCAGCGGGGGTTGGTCAGCCCCAGCATTTT.

This chain connects TRBV11-2 to TRBJ2-7; D gene unclear. The CDR3 totals 15 residues. Germline values: CDR1 SGHAT, CDR2 FQNNGV. Deletions cut 5 bases from V and 0 bases from J, with 14 bases between. CDR3 DNA sequence: TGTGCCAGCAGCCTCCGGGTCCTTAGCTCCTACGAGCAGTACTTC. Protein: CASSLRVLSSYEQYF.

This clone was seen once. V usage is TRBV11-2 and J usage is TRBJ2-2, with 9 bases identical to TRBD1. The CDR3 is made up of 15 amino acids. The ends lost 4 bases at V and 3 bases at J; junction bases unmatched: 3. Germline V gene lookup returns CDR1 SGHAT and CDR2 FQNNGV. CDR3 DNA: TGTGCCAGCAGCTCCACAGGGGGCTACACCGGGGAGCTGTTTTTT. This codes for CASSSTGGYTGELFF.

V is TRBV9 and J is TRBJ1-4; D might be TRBD1 (6 bases). Germline-derived CDR1 and CDR2 are SGDLS and YYNGEE. V lost 4 bases, J lost 3 bases, and 13 bases lay in between. The CDR3 spans 15 residues. The CDR3 sequence: CASSSGEWPNEKLFF. The CDR3, as DNA: TGTGCCAGCAGCTCAGGGGAGTGGCCTAATGAAAAACTGTTTTTT.

The chain is built from TRBV2 and TRBJ2-7; tentative D call: TRBD1 (6 bases). The CDR3 consists of 14 residues. Trimming removed 5 bases at V and 6 bases at J, with 17 bases between. Germline lookup yields CDR1 SNHLY and CDR2 FYNNEI. The CDR3 sequence: CASSRDTQGSEQYF. CDR3 bases: TGTGCCAGCAGTCGGGACACCCAGGGGAGCGAGCAGTACTTC.

The chain joins TRBV5-4 to TRBJ2-3, with D hard to call. Germline V lookup: CDR1 SGHNT, CDR2 YYREEE (reference sequence). The CDR3 has 13 residues. Trimming cost V 3 bases and J 3 bases, with 8 bases left between them. The CDR3 is CASSSLSTDTQYF. The CDR3 DNA sequence: TGTGCCAGCAGCTCCCTTAGTACAGATACGCAGTATTTT.

This clone was seen once. The chain has TRBV27 and TRBJ1-2; tentatively, D is TRBD1 (5 bases). Trimming stripped 0 bases from V and 4 bases from J, with 12 bases between. This CDR3 is built from 15 residues. Looked up from germline, CDR1 is MNHEY and CDR2 is SMNVEV (reference sequence). The CDR3 region has the DNA TGTGCCAGCAGTTTATCACCGGGGGGGTCCTATGGCTACACCTTC. It translates to CASSLSPGGSYGYTF.

The J gene is TRBJ1-2, the V gene TRBV10-3; TRBD1 is a possible D gene (6 bases). The V and J ends lost 0 bases and 3 bases respectively, with 14 bases between them. Germline V gene lookup returns CDR1 ENHRY and CDR2 SYGVKD. The CDR3 length is 16 residues. CDR3: CAISESNQGIDYGYTF. Written as DNA, the CDR3 is TGTGCCATCAGTGAGTCCAATCAGGGGATTGACTATGGCTACACCTTC.

V is TRBV5-1 and J is TRBJ2-5, with no clear D. The J call could be wrong; TRBJ2-7 is a better fit for the DNA end. Germline loops: CDR1 SGHRS, CDR2 YFSETQ. The CDR3 covers 13 residues. The CDR3 is CASSLAGSLEQYF. DNA for the CDR3: TGCGCCAGCAGCTTGGCCGGTTCCCTCGAGCAGTACTTC.

The chain joins TRBV12-5 to TRBJ2-5, with D tentatively TRBD1 (5 bases). Trimming stripped 6 bases from V and 5 bases from J, with 16 bases between. The CDR3 is made up of 14 amino acids. Germline CDR1 LGHNT, CDR2 FRNRAP. CDR3 in amino acids: CASGKPGPIETQYF. In DNA, the CDR3 is TGTGCTAGTGGAAAACCAGGGCCTATCGAGACCCAGTACTTC.

The chain couples TRBV5-1 to TRBJ2-5, with 9 bases lining up with TRBD1. Germline CDR1 is SGHRS and CDR2 is YFSETQ. CDR3 length: 16 residues. With V trimmed by 0 bases and J by 0 bases, 3 bases remained unmatched. CDR3: CASSLGGTGYQETQYF. CDR3 in DNA: TGCGCCAGCAGCTTGGGAGGGACAGGGTACCAAGAGACCCAGTACTTC.

V usage is TRBV28 and J usage is TRBJ1-3; no clear D gene. V dropped 2 bases and J dropped 4 bases, with 15 bases sitting between them. Germline V CDR1 and CDR2: MDHEN, SYDVKM. The CDR3 runs to 16 residues. The CDR3 sequence is CASSLPGFGRGNTIYF. CDR3 nucleotide sequence: TGTGCCAGCAGTTTACCTGGGTTCGGGAGGGGAAACACCATATATTTT.

Worth noting for this clone: Other DNA sequences in this sample translate to the same CDR3. The chain carries TRBV7-2 and TRBJ2-2; D is unresolved. V was shortened by 2 bases and J by 1 base, with 2 bases between the two germline ends. Per the germline V gene, CDR1 is SGHTA and CDR2 is FQGNSA. The CDR3 is 13 residues long. The CDR3 coding sequence is TGTGCCAGCAGCTTACTGAACACCGGGGAGCTGTTTTTT. Translating it yields CASSLLNTGELFF.

V is TRBV19 and J is TRBJ1-6; D is unresolved. Trimming cost V 6 bases and J 9 bases, with 12 bases left between them. The CDR3 covers 13 residues. The V gene's germline CDR1 is LNHDA and CDR2 SQIVND (reference sequence). The CDR3 here is CASREGLRSPLHF. CDR3 sequence (DNA): TGTGCCAGTAGAGAGGGTTTACGTTCACCCCTCCACTTT.

This chain connects TRBV5-1 to TRBJ2-7, with 11 bases identical to TRBD1. The CDR3 covers 16 residues. With 4 bases clipped from V and 5 bases from J, the junction kept 11 bases outside the gene matches. The germline V gene has CDR1 SGHRS and CDR2 YFSETQ. The CDR3 DNA reads as TGCGCCAGCAGCCTACGGGGGACAGGGGGTCTGAACGAGCAGTACTTC. It is translated as CASSLRGTGGLNEQYF.

This clone was detected only a few times. The rearrangement joins TRBV7-6 to TRBJ2-7, with TRBD1 matching 7 bases. CDR1 is SGHVS and CDR2 is FNYEAQ in the germline V gene. CDR3 length: 15 residues. V shed 4 bases, J shed 1 base, and the junction held 7 bases outside the gene matches. The CDR3 DNA sequence: TGTGCCAGCAGCTCTGGGGACAGCCAGTCCTACGAGCAGTACTTC. This sequence encodes CASSSGDSQSYEQYF. The full variable domain, rest sourced from reference TRBV7-6 and TRBJ2-7, is GAGVSQSPRYKVTKRGQDVALRCDPISGHVSLYWYRQALGQGPEFLTYFNYEAQQDKSGLPNDRFSAERPEGSISTLTIQRTEQRDSAMYRCASSSGDSQSYEQYFGPGTRLTVT.

The chain is built from TRBV7-9 and TRBJ2-7; 10 bases match TRBD1. From germline, CDR1 is SEHNR and CDR2 FQNEAQ (reference sequence). J lost 6 bases, V lost 6 bases, and 8 bases had no gene match. There are 14 residues in the CDR3. CDR3 amino acids: CASRGEGQGREQYF. The CDR3, as DNA: TGTGCCAGCAGGGGAGAGGGACAGGGGCGCGAGCAGTACTTC.

As to this clone: An end of the junction differs from the germline gene, which may be a read error. The sample has other DNA sequences that encode this CDR3 too. V usage is TRBV6-1 and J usage is TRBJ1-2; D is ambiguous. The CDR3 is made up of 13 amino acids. Germline V gene data show CDR1 as MNHNS and CDR2 as SASEGT. The CDR3 DNA reads as TGTGCCAGCAGTGAAGCGAGGGTGAGCGGCTACACCTTT. Its translation is CASSEARVSGYTF.

The J gene is TRBJ2-3, the V gene TRBV7-9; TRBD2 agrees at 8 bases. CDR1 SEHNR and CDR2 FQNEAQ come from the germline V gene (reference sequence). V was clipped by 7 bases and J by 2 bases; unmatched bases: 5. CDR3 length equals 14 residues. The CDR3 nucleotides are TGTGCCAGCAACCCAGCGGGGGTCACAGATACGCAGTATTTT. Its protein product is CASNPAGVTDTQYF.